Below are 21 T cell receptor beta chains sequenced from a single sample in a study of CD8+CD57+ T cells in acquired aplastic anemia. Genomic DNA constituted the template upon which TCR beta VDJ and CDR3 profiling was performed. One entry per CDR3 protein results from TCRdb running MiXCR on the reads. The sample comprises under 350,000 distinct CDR3 sequences, 45% to 65% of which are singletons, and around 1.2% rests with the top ten. Patients chosen for sequencing had shown CD8+CD57+ cell expansion by flow cytometry. Sequencing input: sorted CD4+, CD8+, or CD8+CD57+ T cells (not recorded which) from PBMCs. The receptors shown here come from a human donor with aplastic anemia.

The V and J genes are TRBV7-4 and TRBJ1-6, with D perhaps TRBD1 (6 bases). Germline CDR1 and CDR2: SGHVT and SQSDAQ. V lost 5 bases and J lost 3, with 17 bases in between. This CDR3 spans 17 amino acids. This chain's CDR3 is CASSRGQIPDYNSPLHF. DNA of the CDR3: TGTGCCAGCAGCCGAGGACAGATCCCCGACTATAATTCACCCCTCCACTTT.

The chain recombines TRBV19 with TRBJ1-1; possibly TRBD1 for D (5 bases). Germline-derived CDR1 and CDR2 are LNHDA and SQIVND (reference sequence). V lost 3 bases, J lost 6 bases, and 14 bases lay in between. The CDR3 extends over 14 amino acids. The DNA of the CDR3 is TGTGCCAGTAGTATTAGGGTTGGGGCCGCTGAAGCTTTCTTT. It is translated as CASSIRVGAAEAFF.

This chain joins TRBV20-1 and TRBJ2-5, with 9 bases fitting TRBD2. The V gene's germline CDR1 is DFQATT and CDR2 SNEGSKA (reference sequence). The trim removed 4 bases at V and 2 bases at J, leaving 11 bases unmatched. CDR3 size: 16 residues. As DNA, the CDR3 is TGCAGTGCTATCAGCCCTTGGGCGGGGGGGCAAGAGACCCAGTACTTC. Protein sequence: CSAISPWAGGQETQYF.

This clonotype was observed once. V gene TRBV27 combines with J gene TRBJ2-1; D is undetermined. The CDR3 length is 12 residues. CDR1 and CDR2 (germline): MNHEY, SMNVEV (reference sequence). V was shortened by 7 bases and J by 2 bases, with 6 bases between the two germline ends. The CDR3 bases are TGTGCCAGCAATATTACCTACAATGAGCAGTTCTTC. Protein sequence: CASNITYNEQFF.

This clonotype was observed at least ten times. The genes are TRBV4-1 and TRBJ1-5, with D unresolved. Germline CDR1 reads MGHRA; CDR2 reads YSYEKL. V dropped 2 bases and J dropped 5 bases, with 4 bases sitting between them. This CDR3 region has 12 residues. CDR3 amino acids: CASSQTDQPQHF. CDR3 DNA: TGCGCCAGCAGCCAAACAGATCAGCCCCAGCATTTT.

The CDR3 sequence is CATSRADRGTEAFF. The CDR3, as DNA: TGTGCCACCAGCAGAGCGGACAGGGGCACTGAAGCTTTCTTT. The chain combines TRBV15 with TRBJ1-1; 9 bases line up with TRBD1. The CDR3 has 14 residues. Per germline, CDR1 LNHNV and CDR2 YYDKDF (reference sequence). V was clipped by 1 base and J by 4 bases; unmatched bases: 1.

The gene calls are TRBV20-1 and TRBJ2-7; 13 nucleotides line up with TRBD2. This CDR3 comprises 15 residues. Germline values: CDR1 DFQATT, CDR2 SNEGSKA (reference sequence). Losses at the gene ends were 6 bases for V and 4 bases for J; bases not matched to a gene: 9. Written as DNA, the CDR3 is TGCAGTGCACCACTAGCGGGAGGGCCCGGATACGAGCAGTACTTC. Translating gives CSAPLAGGPGYEQYF.

The V gene is TRBV29-1, the J gene TRBJ2-1; no firm D call. The V end lost 3 bases, the J end lost 4 bases, and 19 bases lay between the germline ends. Germline CDR1 reads SQVTM; CDR2 reads ANQGSEA. This CDR3 region has 16 residues. The CDR3 loop reads CSVEDHSTVPYNEQFF. The CDR3 DNA follows: TGCAGCGTTGAGGATCATAGTACGGTACCTTACAATGAGCAGTTCTTC.

This chain connects TRBV5-6 to TRBJ2-3, with 13 bases lining up with TRBD2. This CDR3 is 20 amino acids long. Looked up from germline, CDR1 is SGHDT and CDR2 is YYEEEE. Unmatched junction bases numbered 20, after V lost 2 bases and J lost 8 bases. The CDR3 reads CASSFGSALAGGPGLGTQYF. Written as DNA, the CDR3 is TGTGCCAGCAGCTTCGGTAGTGCACTAGCGGGGGGGCCGGGGTTAGGTACGCAGTATTTT.

The chain joins TRBV20-1 to TRBJ1-5; the D is unclear. Germline V gives CDR1 DFQATT, CDR2 SNEGSKA (reference sequence). V dropped 5 bases and J dropped 5 bases, with 4 bases sitting between them. The CDR3 sequence is 10 residues long. The CDR3 coding sequence is TGCAGTGCTCGATATCAGCCCCAGCATTTT. Translated, it gives CSARYQPQHF.

CDR3 residues: CASSLGTDLDETQYF. Here the CDR3 DNA reads TGTGCCAGCAGCTTGGGGACGGACCTAGATGAGACCCAGTACTTC. The chain links TRBV5-4 to TRBJ2-5; no definite D call. The germline CDR1 and CDR2 sequences are SGHNT and YYREEE (reference sequence). The germline V and J ends were trimmed by 0 bases and 5 bases, with 14 bases remaining between them. This CDR3 region has 15 residues.

J is TRBJ2-2 and V is TRBV5-8; a weak D match, TRBD1 (5 bases). CDR3 length: 15 amino acids. Trimming stripped 1 base from V and 7 bases from J, with 14 bases between. Germline CDR1 is SGHTS and CDR2 is YDEGEE. The CDR3 region is CASSLNGRAVGELFF. CDR3 DNA: TGTGCCAGCAGCTTGAACGGCAGGGCGGTCGGGGAGCTGTTTTTT.

This clonotype was counted many times. This chain connects TRBV5-8 to TRBJ1-2; 7 bases align to TRBD1. V shed 0 bases, J shed 4 bases, and the junction held 3 bases outside the gene matches. The CDR3 length is 14 residues. Germline values: CDR1 SGHTS, CDR2 YDEGEE. CDR3 amino acids: CASSLEGQSYGYTF. CDR3 sequence (DNA): TGTGCCAGCAGCTTGGAGGGACAGAGCTATGGCTACACCTTC.

Only one count was recorded for this clonotype. The rearrangement joins TRBV15 to TRBJ1-6; 8 bases line up with TRBD1. Unmatched junction bases numbered 4, after V lost 3 bases and J lost 9 bases. Germline V CDR1 and CDR2: LNHNV, YYDKDF (reference sequence). CDR3 length equals 14 residues. Written as DNA, the CDR3 is TGTGCCACCAGCAGGGGACAGGAAGGTTCACCCCTCCACTTT. Encoded protein: CATSRGQEGSPLHF.

V is TRBV29-1 and J is TRBJ2-1; D remains unclear. Germline V gene lookup returns CDR1 SQVTM and CDR2 ANQGSEA. Trimming took 3 bases from V and 9 from J, leaving 12 bases between them. CDR3 length: 12 amino acids. The CDR3, as DNA: TGCAGCGTTGATGTGGTGGGGTCTGAGCAGTTCTTC. Amino acids: CSVDVVGSEQFF.

The chain joins TRBV19 to TRBJ1-2; 7 bases align to TRBD1. The CDR3 totals 13 residues. Germline V gene data show CDR1 as LNHDA and CDR2 as SQIVND (reference sequence). V was pared by 8 bases and J by 8 bases, with 11 bases of the junction left unmatched. The CDR3 sequence is CASRAGTASGYTF. CDR3 coding DNA: TGTGCCAGTCGGGCCGGGACAGCGAGCGGCTACACCTTC.

Ten or more counts support this clonotype. The chain joins TRBV11-3 to TRBJ1-1, with D possibly matching TRBD1 (5 bases). This CDR3 has 16 amino acids. The ends were cut back, 4 bases at V and 3 bases at J, with 18 bases in the middle. The V gene's germline CDR1 is SGHNT and CDR2 YENEEA. CDR3 sequence reads: CASSYPQAGQYTEAFF. In DNA form, the CDR3 reads TGTGCCAGCAGCTACCCTCAGGCGGGGCAATACACTGAAGCTTTCTTT.

Many counts were recorded for this clonotype. The V and J genes are TRBV6-6 and TRBJ2-3; 7 bases match TRBD1. J lost 4 bases, V lost 7 bases, and 5 bases had no gene match. This CDR3 comprises 13 residues. Germline-derived CDR1 and CDR2 are MNHNY and SVGAGI (reference sequence). CDR3 nucleotides: TGTGCCAGCATCCGGACAGGCGCAGATACGCAGTATTTT. Translation gives CASIRTGADTQYF.

The chain links TRBV7-9 to TRBJ2-2, with 12 bases fitting TRBD1. The V and J ends lost 1 base and 8 bases, in that order; junction bases with no gene match: 5. Germline V gene data show CDR1 as SEHNR and CDR2 as FQNEAQ (reference sequence). This CDR3 is 16 amino acids long. As DNA, the CDR3 is TGTGCCAGCAGCTTAGGCCGGGACAGGGGGCCGGGGGAGCTGTTTTTT. Translating gives CASSLGRDRGPGELFF. Full variable domain (outside the CDR3, taken from reference TRBV7-9 and TRBJ2-2): DTGVSQNPRHKITKRGQNVTFRCDPISEHNRLYWYRQTLGQGPEFLTYFQNEAQLEKSRLLSDRFSAERPKGSFSTLEIQRTEQGDSAMYLCASSLGRDRGPGELFFGEGSRLTVL.

The chain is built from TRBV5-5 and TRBJ2-2, with D possibly called TRBD1 or TRBD2 (5 bases each). Trimming shortened V by 4 bases and J by 5 bases, and 9 bases separated the two germline ends. The CDR3 covers 13 residues. CDR1 SGHKS and CDR2 YYEKEE come from the germline V gene (reference sequence). CDR3 residues: CASSPWGTGELFF. CDR3 in DNA: TGTGCCAGCAGCCCGTGGGGGACCGGGGAGCTGTTTTTT.

The chain is built from TRBV6-5 and TRBJ2-7; D remains ambiguous. The germline V gene has CDR1 MNHEY and CDR2 SVGAGI. V dropped 0 bases and J dropped 3 bases, with 9 bases sitting between them. The CDR3 consists of 14 residues. CDR3 sequence: CASSYSAPDYEQYF. CDR3 coding DNA: TGTGCCAGCAGTTACTCTGCACCTGACTACGAGCAGTACTTC.